This is a list of T cell receptor beta chains from one sample in a study of blood T cell repertoires in COVID-19. Sequenced by immunoSEQ multiplex PCR; TCRdb stores in-frame clones only, minus some. The table includes 150,000 to 200,000 clones, 88% detected once. Sequencing used PBMCs or T cells enriched from blood (not recorded which). Receptor source: a woman aged 45-59 years who had recovered from COVID-19. Each CDR3 is given without its conserved first and last residue.

>TRBJ1-4|TRBV24-1
ATSDSTGGVEKLF
>TRBJ1-2|TRBV27
ASNPNPGQERHYGYT
>TRBJ2-1|TRBV5-8
ASSLARAGGPNNEQF
>TRBJ1-4|TRBV5-1
ASSPQGTENEKLF
>TRBJ2-3|TRBV7-6
ASRKAVSGASAVGTDTQY
>TRBJ2-4|TRBV19
ASSMGLAGVNIQY
>TRBJ1-1|TRBV5-1
ASSLAREGNTEAF
>TRBJ2-7|TRBV11-3
ASSPRFGSQTNYEQY
>TRBJ1-2|TRBV10-3
ATREGGTNGYT
>TRBJ1-2|TRBV15
ATSRDRFLDSGYT
>TRBJ1-3|TRBV19
ASKAERMSSGNTIY
>TRBJ1-2|TRBV2
ASRAPGTIIYGYT
>TRBJ2-1|TRBV24-1
ATSELNNEQF
>TRBJ1-1|TRBV29-1
SVGGGTEAF
>TRBJ2-1|TRBV9
ASSPEGLAGGPNEQF
>TRBJ2-5|TRBV7-2
ASSPGLRETQY
>TRBJ2-7|TRBV10-3
AIRTDRGGREQY
>TRBJ1-4|TRBV5-6
ASSFRTGGNEKLF
>TRBJ2-7|TRBV6-2/TRBV6-3
ASSYHGGTYEQY
>TRBJ1-1|TRBV11-3
ASTPGGSENTEAF
>TRBJ2-7|TRBV19
ASSWGDSYEQY
>TRBJ2-7|TRBV5-1
ASSLEASGNYEQY
>TRBJ1-4|TRBV4-2
ASSQGPGWRATNEKLF
>TRBJ1-1|TRBV11-2
ASSLAFIRGNTEAF
>TRBJ1-4|TRBV9
ASSVAPEGVAEKLF
>TRBJ1-4|TRBV19
ASRSSRVTNEKLF
>TRBJ2-3|TRBV7-2
ASSLAGTGGGITADTQY
>TRBJ1-1|TRBV29-1
RGIEGGGNNTEAF
>TRBJ1-6|TRBV6-5
ATASSYNSPLH
>TRBJ1-1|TRBV5-5
ASSLFRNRGTEAF
>TRBJ2-7|TRBV5-1
ASSPEGTGQKYEQY
>TRBJ1-6|TRBV11-2
ASSIVQSINSPLH
>TRBJ2-1|TRBV12-3/TRBV12-4
ASRGFNEQF
>TRBJ1-2|TRBV20-1
SAGQGRRYT
>TRBJ1-1|TRBV7-9
ASSSVPGLGSAF
>TRBJ2-7|TRBV24-1
ATSDLGGEQY
>TRBJ1-4|TRBV4-2
ASSQGTLPGNEKLF
>TRBJ2-7|TRBV28
ASAGYEQY
>TRBJ2-3|TRBV7-8
ASSPPGVTDTQY
>TRBJ1-3|TRBV2
ASSELTGGISSGNTIY
>TRBJ2-7|TRBV25-1
ASKAGGQSYEQY
>TRBJ2-1|TRBV5-1
ASSGTGINNEQF
>TRBJ2-7|TRBV5-5
ASAGRFDTNYEQY
>TRBJ1-5|TRBV6-2/TRBV6-3
ASSYVGANQPQH
>TRBJ1-2|TRBV4-2
ASSQEQGLEGYT
>TRBJ2-1|TRBV11-1
ASSLEDRAGSNEQF
>TRBJ1-1|TRBV4-3
ASSRSDGGYTEAF
>TRBJ2-7|TRBV28
ASRPSGGPYEQY
>TRBJ1-1|TRBV9
ASSVAGGRGNTEAF
>TRBJ2-4|TRBV7-2
ASNTGGRFNIQY
>TRBJ1-6|TRBV7-2
ASRPDSLNSPLH
>TRBJ2-2|TRBV7-9
ASSPGLAGEFTGELF
>TRBJ1-2|TRBV13
ASSSNLRRHEGYT
>TRBJ1-2|TRBV9
ASSVVQGNDGYT